The rows below give T cell receptor beta chains drawn from one sample of a study of T cells in Graves' hyperthyroidism and ophthalmopathy. TCRdb re-called the multiplex PCR reads through MiXCR, storing one row per CDR3 protein. Seen here are some 360,000 distinct CDR3 sequences, 15% to 20% observed once, and the top ten hold about a sixth. Specimen: blood. These receptors originate from a middle-aged woman with Graves' ophthalmopathy. Both conserved end residues are part of each CDR3. The order of the fields is J gene, D gene, clone size, V gene, CDR3 DNA, CDR3 protein. The D gene is left open where the match is weak. Size is stated for part of the rows, as once, few or many counts, or as a class when the clone is expanded.

>TRBJ1-5|.|many|TRBV5-4
TGTGCCAGCAGCTTGGCTCGGGGCAGGGAGAAAGGCAATCAGCCCCAGCATTTT
CASSLARGREKGNQPQHF
>TRBJ2-7|.|.|TRBV20-1
TGCAGTGCTAGATGGGAAGCGGGCGAGCAGTACTTC
CSARWEAGEQYF
>TRBJ1-5|.|many|TRBV15
TGTGCCACCAGTCTTATGTTCAGCAATCAGCCCCAGCATTTT
CATSLMFSNQPQHF
>TRBJ2-5|.|.|TRBV7-7
TGTGCTAGCAGCTTAATCGGTAGCGCAGAGACCCAGTACTTC
CASSLIGSAETQYF
>TRBJ2-2|TRBD1|.|TRBV28
TGTGCCAGCAGGCACAGGGGAATGGCCGGGGAGCTGTTTTTT
CASRHRGMAGELFF
>TRBJ2-7|.|many|TRBV4-3
TGCGCCAGCAGCCAAGACAGGGGACGCTACGAGCAGTACTTC
CASSQDRGRYEQYF
>TRBJ1-5|.|many|TRBV19
TGTGCCAGTAGTATCCGATCAGTTAGCAATCAGCCCCAGCATTTT
CASSIRSVSNQPQHF
>TRBJ2-7|.|many|TRBV27
TGTGCCAGCAGTTTATACTTCGAGCAGTACTTC
CASSLYFEQYF
>TRBJ2-7|TRBD2|many|TRBV12-5
TGTGCTAGTGGAGTCGACGGGAGGTACGAGCAGTACTTC
CASGVDGRYEQYF
>TRBJ2-7|.|once|TRBV11-2
TGTGCCAGCAGCTTCCCACCTAGCTACGAGCAGTACTTC
CASSFPPSYEQYF
>TRBJ1-1|.|many|TRBV19
TGTGCCAGTAGTATGATCGGTACTGAAGCTTTCTTT
CASSMIGTEAFF
>TRBJ2-2|.|many|TRBV6-5
TGTGCCAGCAGTTACCGCCCTGGGGTATCCGGGGAGCTGTTTTTT
CASSYRPGVSGELFF
>TRBJ2-7|.|many|TRBV12-3/TRBV12-4
TGTGCCAGCAAACCTGGAAGGCTAGCCTACGAGCAGTACTTC
CASKPGRLAYEQYF
>TRBJ2-6|.|many|TRBV3-1
TGTGCCAGCAGCCAAGATGTTGGGTCTGGGGCCAACGTCCTGACTTTC
CASSQDVGSGANVLTF
>TRBJ1-1|TRBD1|many|TRBV9
TGTGCCAGCAGCGTAGAGGCAGGGGGGGCCACTGAAGCTTTCTTT
CASSVEAGGATEAFF
>TRBJ2-5|TRBD1|many|TRBV12-3/TRBV12-4
TGTGCCACCTCACAGGGGATCCAAGAGACCCAGTACTTC
CATSQGIQETQYF
>TRBJ2-7|.|once|TRBV28
TGTGCCAGCAGAATACAGGATTCCTACGAGCAGTACTTT
CASRIQDSYEQYF
>TRBJ1-2|.|many|TRBV5-1
TGCGCCAGCAGCTTGGATGGAGGGATAGGCGTTAGCGGCTACACCTTC
CASSLDGGIGVSGYTF
>TRBJ1-3|.|many|TRBV7-8
TGTGCCAGCAGCGACACCATCCGCAGGGTCTCTGGAAACACCATATATTTT
CASSDTIRRVSGNTIYF
>TRBJ1-1|.|many|TRBV28
TGTGCCAGCAGTTTACTTGGGATAACTGAAGCTTTCTTT
CASSLLGITEAFF
>TRBJ1-1|TRBD1|many|TRBV11-2
TGTGCCAGCAGCCCCGGGACAGGTAACCAGAACACTGAAGCTTTCTTT
CASSPGTGNQNTEAFF
>TRBJ2-5|TRBD2|few|TRBV4-2
TGTGCCAGCAGCCAAGATGGGGCTAGCGGGAGTGTGGAGACCCAGTACTTC
CASSQDGASGSVETQYF
>TRBJ1-5|.|many|TRBV12-3/TRBV12-4
TGTGCCAGCAGAACAACAGGACGTGCACAGCCCCAGCATTTT
CASRTTGRAQPQHF
>TRBJ2-6|.|many|TRBV27
TGTGCCACCACACGACACGGGGCCAACGTCCTGACTTTC
CATTRHGANVLTF
>TRBJ2-2|.|many|TRBV5-6
TGTGCCAGCAGCGCCGGATACACCGGGGAGCTGTTTTTT
CASSAGYTGELFF
>TRBJ1-2|.|.|TRBV29-1
TGCAGCGTTGCCCTACTTCAGCGAGAAGGGGGCTACACCTTC
CSVALLQREGGYTF
>TRBJ2-5|TRBD2|.|TRBV2
TGTGCCAGTGGGACTAGCGGGTGGCGATTTGAGGGCCAGTACTTC
CASGTSGWRFEGQYF
>TRBJ2-7|.|few|TRBV27
TGTGCCAGCAGTTTATCCACAGCGTACCCGGGGCTTTCCTCCCAAGAGTTGGAGCAGTACTTC
CASSLSTAYPGLSSQELEQYF
>TRBJ2-2|.|.|TRBV6-4
TGTGCCAGCAGTGACGGGGTTAGGACAGCCAACACCGGGGAGCTGTTTTTT
CASSDGVRTANTGELFF
>TRBJ2-2|.|.|TRBV4-2
TGTGCCAGCAGCCCATTGTGGGACAATCGACCGGACGCGAACACCGGGGAGCTGTTTTTT
CASSPLWDNRPDANTGELFF
>TRBJ1-1|.|many|TRBV29-1
TGCAGCGTTAGCGACAGGAAGGGGGTTCTGAACACTGAAGCTTTCTTT
CSVSDRKGVLNTEAFF
>TRBJ1-2|TRBD1|many|TRBV19
TGTGCCAGTAGTCACCCTCAGGGGGCGAACTATGGCTACACCTTC
CASSHPQGANYGYTF
>TRBJ1-2|.|many|TRBV28
TGTGCCAGCAGACCGACGGGCCTCCTCTATGGCTACACCTTC
CASRPTGLLYGYTF
>TRBJ1-1|.|.|TRBV19
TGTGCCAGTAGTATAGGAGTTGGGACTGAAGCTTTCTTT
CASSIGVGTEAFF
>TRBJ2-7|.|many|TRBV28
TGTGCCAGCAGTTTACCGGCCAACTTGGGCTACGAGCAGTACTTC
CASSLPANLGYEQYF
>TRBJ1-5|.|many|TRBV9
TGTGCCAGCAGCGACGGTGGAAATCAGCCCCAGCATTTT
CASSDGGNQPQHF
>TRBJ2-7|.|many|TRBV7-2
TGTGCCAGCAGCTTAGCGTTACAGGGTTGGGCCTACGAGCAGTACTTC
CASSLALQGWAYEQYF
>TRBJ1-1|.|many|TRBV12-3/TRBV12-4
TGTGCCAGCGGACGACAGGCCAACACTGAAGCTTTCTTT
CASGRQANTEAFF
>TRBJ2-1|.|many|TRBV11-1
TGTGCCAGCAGTTCAGACGGAGGGCGAAAAGACTCCTACAATGAGCAGTTCTTC
CASSSDGGRKDSYNEQFF
>TRBJ1-2|.|many|TRBV12-3/TRBV12-4
TGTGCCAGCAGTTTAATGGGGGACTATGGCTACACCTTC
CASSLMGDYGYTF
>TRBJ2-6|.|many|TRBV20-1
TGCAGTGCCCCCCCGGTCAGGTCCTCTGGGGCCAACGTCCTGACTTTC
CSAPPVRSSGANVLTF
>TRBJ1-1|.|many|TRBV6-1
TGTGCCAGCAGTGAATTGGCGGCCTCCATGAACACTGAAGCTTTCTTT
CASSELAASMNTEAFF
>TRBJ1-5|.|many|TRBV28
TGTGCCAGCAGTTCCGAGGGGGGTCCTCGGACCCAGCATTTT
CASSSEGGPRTQHF
>TRBJ2-7|.|.|TRBV6-2/TRBV6-3
TGTGCCAGCAGTTTCGGCAGGGGAAAATACGAGCAGTACTTC
CASSFGRGKYEQYF
>TRBJ2-5|.|many|TRBV28
TGTGCCAGCAGCCCAGGGTTGAATGTCGCGGAGACCCAGTACTTC
CASSPGLNVAETQYF
>TRBJ2-4|.|many|TRBV30
TGTGCCTGGAGGGCAGGGGTGGGAAACATTCAGTACTTC
CAWRAGVGNIQYF
>TRBJ2-7|TRBD2|.|TRBV12-3/TRBV12-4
TGTGCCAGCACTTATGGCGCGGGGGGGGAGCAGTACTTC
CASTYGAGGEQYF
>TRBJ1-2|TRBD1|many|TRBV30
TGTGCCTGGAGTCCGCGGGACAGACCAAACCTCTATGGCTACACCTTC
CAWSPRDRPNLYGYTF
>TRBJ1-1|.|.|TRBV12-3/TRBV12-4
TGTGCCAGCAGTCTCGGGGAGATAAACACTAAAGCTTTCTTT
CASSLGEINTKAFF
>TRBJ1-1|.|many|TRBV28
TGTGCCAGCAGTTTATATTTCCAGGGGAGGGCTGAAGCTTTCTTT
CASSLYFQGRAEAFF
>TRBJ1-1|.|many|TRBV5-8
TGTGCCAGCAGCTTGAGCGGGCCGATGAACACTGAAGCTTTCTTT
CASSLSGPMNTEAFF
>TRBJ1-1|.|.|TRBV30
TGTGCCTGGAGTGCCGCCCAAGGTTATACTGAAGCTTTCTTT
CAWSAAQGYTEAFF
>TRBJ1-2|.|many|TRBV2
TGTGCCAGCAGTGAAGCTCGGCAGGGTCTTGGCTACACCTTC
CASSEARQGLGYTF
>TRBJ2-7|.|many|TRBV3-1
TGTGCCAGCAGCCCGCAAAGGAGCTCCTACGAGCAGTACTTC
CASSPQRSSYEQYF
>TRBJ1-2|.|.|TRBV12-3/TRBV12-4
TGTGCCAGCAGGCCCCCAAGAGGGGATGGCTACACCTTC
CASRPPRGDGYTF
>TRBJ1-1|TRBD1|many|TRBV19
TGTGCCAGTAGTATAGGGGACAGGGAGACTGAAGCTTTCTTT
CASSIGDRETEAFF